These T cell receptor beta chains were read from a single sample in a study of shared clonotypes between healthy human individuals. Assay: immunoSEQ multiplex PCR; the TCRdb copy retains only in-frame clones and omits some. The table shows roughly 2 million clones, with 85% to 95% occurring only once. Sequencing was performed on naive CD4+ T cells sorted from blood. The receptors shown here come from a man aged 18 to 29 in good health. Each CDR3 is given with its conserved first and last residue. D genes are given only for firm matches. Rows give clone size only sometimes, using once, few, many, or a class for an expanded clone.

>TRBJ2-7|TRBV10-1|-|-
CASFPDGRTYEQYF
TGCGCCAGCTTCCCGGACGGAAGAACCTACGAGCAGTACTTC
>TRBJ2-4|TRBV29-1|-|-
CSVEGSAGKNIQYF
TGCAGCGTTGAGGGTAGCGCCGGCAAAAACATTCAGTACTTC
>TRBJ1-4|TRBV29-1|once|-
CSVEQQTGPGTNEKLFF
TGCAGCGTTGAACAGCAGACAGGTCCGGGAACTAATGAAAAACTGTTTTTT
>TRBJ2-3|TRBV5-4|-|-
CASPPTSPITDTQYF
TGTGCCAGCCCCCCGACTAGTCCAATCACAGATACGCAGTATTTT
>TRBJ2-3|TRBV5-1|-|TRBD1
CASSFGQAGDTQYF
TGCGCCAGCAGCTTCGGACAGGCTGGAGATACGCAGTATTTT
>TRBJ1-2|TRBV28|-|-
CASSLTPGALRDYGYTF
TGTGCCAGCAGCCTCACCCCCGGGGCACTAAGGGACTATGGCTACACCTTC
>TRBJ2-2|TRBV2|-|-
CASSYTGELFF
TGTGCCAGCAGCTACACCGGGGAGCTGTTTTTT
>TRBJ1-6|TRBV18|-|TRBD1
CASSPLPRQGSSSYNSPLHF
TGTGCCAGCTCACCACTACCCCGACAGGGCTCTAGCTCCTATAATTCACCCCTCCACTTT
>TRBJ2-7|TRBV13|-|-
CASSALQGNEQYF
TGTGCCAGCAGCGCACTACAGGGAAACGAGCAGTACTTC
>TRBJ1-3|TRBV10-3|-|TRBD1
CAISIIGTGPGNTIYF
TGTGCCATCAGCATAATCGGGACAGGGCCTGGAAACACCATATATTTT
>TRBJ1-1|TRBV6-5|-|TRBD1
CASSYRGQVNTEAFF
TGTGCCAGCAGTTACAGGGGGCAGGTGAACACTGAAGCTTTCTTT
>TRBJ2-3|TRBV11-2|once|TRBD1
CASSLETGYTDTQYF
TGTGCCAGCAGCTTAGAGACAGGGTACACAGATACGCAGTATTTT
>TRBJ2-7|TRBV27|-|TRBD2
CASSPNSGPVYEQYF
TGTGCCAGCAGTCCAAATAGCGGGCCCGTCTACGAGCAGTACTTC
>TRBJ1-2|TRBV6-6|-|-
CASSYSAGRKFGYTF
TGTGCCAGCAGTTACTCTGCGGGACGGAAGTTTGGCTACACCTTC
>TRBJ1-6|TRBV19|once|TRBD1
CASSGRTGGSYNSPLHF
TGTGCCAGTAGTGGTCGGACAGGGGGCTCCTATAATTCACCCCTCCACTTT
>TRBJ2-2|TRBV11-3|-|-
CASEAGSTGELFF
TGTGCCAGCGAGGCGGGGAGCACCGGGGAGCTGTTTTTT
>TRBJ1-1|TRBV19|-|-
CASSMGRGGTEAFF
TGTGCCAGTAGTATGGGCAGGGGAGGCACTGAAGCTTTCTTT
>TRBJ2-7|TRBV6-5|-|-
CASSRSSYEQYF
TGTGCCAGCAGTCGCAGTTCGTACGAGCAGTACTTC
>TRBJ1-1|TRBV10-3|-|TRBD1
CAISESGGGEDTEAFF
TGTGCCATCAGTGAGTCAGGGGGCGGTGAGGACACTGAAGCTTTCTTT
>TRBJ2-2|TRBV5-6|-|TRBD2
CASTGGLASTGELFF
TGTGCCAGCACCGGAGGACTAGCAAGCACCGGGGAGCTGTTTTTT
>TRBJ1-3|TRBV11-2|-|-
CASSSQLAGNTIYF
TGTGCCAGCAGCTCACAGCTGGCAGGAAACACCATATATTTT
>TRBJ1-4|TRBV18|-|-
CASSKGEKLFF
TGTGCCAGCTCGAAGGGAGAAAAACTGTTTTTT
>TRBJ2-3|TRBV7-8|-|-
CASSYQESTDTQYF
TGTGCCAGCAGCTACCAAGAAAGCACAGATACGCAGTATTTT
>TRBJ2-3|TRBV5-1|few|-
CASSLEGGPRADTQYF
TGCGCCAGCAGCTTGGAAGGGGGACCGAGAGCAGATACGCAGTATTTT
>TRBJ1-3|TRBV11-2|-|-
CASTPSGGTIYF
TGTGCCAGCACCCCGTCGGGGGGCACCATATATTTT
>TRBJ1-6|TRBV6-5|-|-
CASSSSVASYNSPLHF
TGTGCCAGCAGTTCATCGGTAGCCTCCTATAATTCACCCCTCCACTTT
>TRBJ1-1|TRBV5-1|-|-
CASRTGQPTEAFF
TGCGCCAGCAGAACAGGGCAACCCACTGAAGCTTTCTTT
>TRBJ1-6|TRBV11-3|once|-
CASSRIKGSPLHF
TGTGCCAGCAGCCGTATAAAAGGATCACCCCTCCACTTT
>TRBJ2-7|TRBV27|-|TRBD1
CASSSGQGVYEQYF
TGTGCCAGCAGTTCGGGACAGGGGGTATACGAGCAGTACTTC
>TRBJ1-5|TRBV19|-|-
CASSLINQPQHF
TGTGCCAGTAGTTTAATAAATCAGCCCCAGCATTTT
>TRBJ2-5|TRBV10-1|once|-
CASSELGAAQGPQYF
TGCGCCAGCAGTGAGTTAGGGGCCGCCCAAGGGCCCCAGTACTTC